A selection of T cell receptor beta chains follows, all from one sample in a study of cytomegalovirus exposure and HLA in healthy donors. The assay was immunoSEQ multiplex PCR, and TCRdb's table has in-frame clones only and misses some. The table lists about 180,000 clones, 70% to 80% of them singletons, with roughly 3.5% in the top ten. The sequenced material came from PBMCs. These receptors came from an older woman in good health and CMV-seropositive. Each CDR3 is given with its conserved first and last residue. Each record gives: V gene, clone size, J gene, D gene, CDR3 DNA, CDR3 protein. A D gene is named only where the DNA matches it firmly. Some rows mark clone size as missing; the rest say once, few, many or name a class of expanded clone.

TRBV30	-	TRBJ2-7	-	TGTGCCTGGAGCGGGGTTTCCTACGAGCAGTACTTC	CAWSGVSYEQYF
TRBV7-3	-	TRBJ1-1	TRBD1	TGTGCCAGCAGGGAAACAGGGGGAGGGACTGAAGCTTTCTTT	CASRETGGGTEAFF
TRBV4-2	-	TRBJ1-5	-	TGTGCCAGCAGCCACGAGTGGGGGCTCAATCAGCCCCAGCATTTT	CASSHEWGLNQPQHF
TRBV18	-	TRBJ2-3	TRBD1	TGTGCCAGCTCGCTACAGGGGGCGCAAGGTCAGAAAGCAGATACGCAGTATTTT	CASSLQGAQGQKADTQYF
TRBV30	-	TRBJ2-1	TRBD2	TGTGCCTGGAGCCCGGGGACTACCCCGGATCTCAATGAGCAGTTCTTC	CAWSPGTTPDLNEQFF
TRBV18	-	TRBJ2-2	-	TGTGCCAGCTCACCGGCACAGAGGGAGCTGTTTTTT	CASSPAQRELFF
TRBV11-2	-	TRBJ2-2	-	TGTGCCAGCAGCTTAGATTTAATCCTTACCGGGGAGCTGTTTTTT	CASSLDLILTGELFF
TRBV25-1	-	TRBJ2-7	-	TGTGCCAGCAGTGACCGAACAGGGACCGGTTACGAGCAGTACTTC	CASSDRTGTGYEQYF
TRBV5-6	-	TRBJ2-5	TRBD1	TGTGCCAGCAGCTCAAACAGGGGGGAGACCCAGTACTTC	CASSSNRGETQYF
TRBV18	-	TRBJ2-7	TRBD1	TGTGCCAGCTCACAACCGGGACAGGGGATATACGAGCAGTACTTC	CASSQPGQGIYEQYF
TRBV27	few	TRBJ1-1	TRBD1	TGTGCCAGCAGGCAGCTCCGGGACAGAAACACTGAAGCTTTCTTT	CASRQLRDRNTEAFF
TRBV27	-	TRBJ1-5	-	TGTGCCAGCAGTTTCCGGGGTCAGCCCCAGCATTTT	CASSFRGQPQHF
TRBV9	-	TRBJ2-1	TRBD2	TGTGCCAGCAGCCTCCGGGGGGGATTCAATGAGCAGTTCTTC	CASSLRGGFNEQFF
TRBV6-5	-	TRBJ2-5	TRBD2	TGTGCCAGCAGTTACACGGCTAGCGGTCGGAGCCAGTACTTC	CASSYTASGRSQYF
TRBV28	-	TRBJ1-2	-	TGTGCCAGCAGTTTGGCGGATTATGGCTACACCTTC	CASSLADYGYTF